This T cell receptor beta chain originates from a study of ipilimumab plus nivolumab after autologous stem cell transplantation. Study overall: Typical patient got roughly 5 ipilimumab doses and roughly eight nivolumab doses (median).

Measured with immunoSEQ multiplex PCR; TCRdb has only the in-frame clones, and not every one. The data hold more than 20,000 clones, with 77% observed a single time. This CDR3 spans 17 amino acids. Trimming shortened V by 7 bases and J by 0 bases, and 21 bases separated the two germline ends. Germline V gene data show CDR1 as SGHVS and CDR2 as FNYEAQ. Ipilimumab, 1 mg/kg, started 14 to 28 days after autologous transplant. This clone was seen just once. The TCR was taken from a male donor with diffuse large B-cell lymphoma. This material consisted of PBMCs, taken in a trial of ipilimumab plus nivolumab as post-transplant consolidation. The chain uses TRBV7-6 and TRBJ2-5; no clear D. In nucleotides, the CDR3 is TGTGCCAGCACCGAACGGATCAGCGCGAAGTACCAAGAGACCCAGTACTTC. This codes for CASTERISAKYQETQYF. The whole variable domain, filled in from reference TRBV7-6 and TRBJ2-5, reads GAGVSQSPRYKVTKRGQDVALRCDPISGHVSLYWYRQALGQGPEFLTYFNYEAQQDKSGLPNDRFSAERPEGSISTLTIQRTEQRDSAMYRCASTERISAKYQETQYFGPGTRLLVL.